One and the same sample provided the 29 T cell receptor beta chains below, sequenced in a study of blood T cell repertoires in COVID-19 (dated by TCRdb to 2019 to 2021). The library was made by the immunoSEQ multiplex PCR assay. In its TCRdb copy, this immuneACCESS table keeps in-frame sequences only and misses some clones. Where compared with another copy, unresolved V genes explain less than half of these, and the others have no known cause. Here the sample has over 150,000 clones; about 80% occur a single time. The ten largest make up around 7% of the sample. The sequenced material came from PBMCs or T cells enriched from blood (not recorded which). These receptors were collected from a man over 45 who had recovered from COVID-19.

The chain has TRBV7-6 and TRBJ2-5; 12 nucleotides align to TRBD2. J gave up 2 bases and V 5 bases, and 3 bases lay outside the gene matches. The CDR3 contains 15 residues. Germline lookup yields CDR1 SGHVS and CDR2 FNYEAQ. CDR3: CASSQTSGGQETQYF. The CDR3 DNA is TGTGCCAGCAGCCAAACTAGCGGGGGGCAAGAGACCCAGTACTTC.

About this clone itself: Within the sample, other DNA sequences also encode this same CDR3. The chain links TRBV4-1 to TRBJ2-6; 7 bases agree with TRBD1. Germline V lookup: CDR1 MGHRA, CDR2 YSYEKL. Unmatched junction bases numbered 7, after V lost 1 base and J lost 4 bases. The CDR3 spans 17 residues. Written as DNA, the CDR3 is TGCGCCAGCAGCCAAGTCCTACAGGGGAGCGGGGCCAACGTCCTGACTTTC. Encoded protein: CASSQVLQGSGANVLTF.

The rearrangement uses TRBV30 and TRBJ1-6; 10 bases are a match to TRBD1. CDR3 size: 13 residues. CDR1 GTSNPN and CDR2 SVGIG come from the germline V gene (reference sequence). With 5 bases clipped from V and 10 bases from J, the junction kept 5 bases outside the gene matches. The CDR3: CAWSGTGVSPLHF. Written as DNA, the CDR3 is TGTGCCTGGTCCGGGACAGGGGTATCACCCCTCCACTTT.

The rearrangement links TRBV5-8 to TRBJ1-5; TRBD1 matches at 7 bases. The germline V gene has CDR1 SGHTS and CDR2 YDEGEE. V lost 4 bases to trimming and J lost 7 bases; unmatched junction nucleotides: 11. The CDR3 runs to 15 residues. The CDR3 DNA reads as TGTGCCAGCAGCGTGATGAACAGGGGCGAGCAGCCCCAGCATTTT. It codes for CASSVMNRGEQPQHF. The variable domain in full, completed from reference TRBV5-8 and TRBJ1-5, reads EAGVTQSPTHLIKTRGQQATLRCSPISGHTSVYWYQQALGLGLQFLLWYDEGEERNRGNFPPRFSGRQFPNYSSELNVNALELEDSALYLCASSVMNRGEQPQHFGDGTRLSIL.

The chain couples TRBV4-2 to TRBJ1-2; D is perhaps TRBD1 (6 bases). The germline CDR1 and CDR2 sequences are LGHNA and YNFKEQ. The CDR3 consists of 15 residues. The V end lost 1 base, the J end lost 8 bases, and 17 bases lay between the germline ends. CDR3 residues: CASSQGGGHSPGYTF. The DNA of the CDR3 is TGTGCCAGCAGCCAAGGGGGGGGCCACTCACCCGGCTACACCTTC.

CDR3 bases: TGTGCCAGCAGCTTAGATCGCGGGACAGGGTCCCCTGAAAAACTGTTTTTT. This translates into CASSLDRGTGSPEKLFF. V gene TRBV11-2 combines with J gene TRBJ1-4; TRBD1 agrees at 9 bases. Per germline, CDR1 SGHAT and CDR2 FQNNGV. This CDR3 region has 17 residues. With 0 bases clipped from V and 7 bases from J, the junction kept 9 bases outside the gene matches.

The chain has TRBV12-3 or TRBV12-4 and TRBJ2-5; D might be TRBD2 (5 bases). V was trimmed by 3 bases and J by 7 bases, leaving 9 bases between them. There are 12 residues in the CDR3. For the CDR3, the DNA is TGTGCCAGCAGTTTTCTCCGGGGGACCCAGTACTTC. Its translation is CASSFLRGTQYF.

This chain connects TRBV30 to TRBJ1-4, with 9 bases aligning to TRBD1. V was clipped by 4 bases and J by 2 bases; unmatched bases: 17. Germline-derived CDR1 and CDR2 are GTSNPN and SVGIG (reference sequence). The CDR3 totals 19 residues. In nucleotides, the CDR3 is TGTGCCTGGAATCAATTACCGGGACAGGGTTTTATCACTAATGAAAAACTGTTTTTT. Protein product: CAWNQLPGQGFITNEKLFF. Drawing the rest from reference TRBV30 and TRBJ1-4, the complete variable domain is SQTIHQWPATLVQPVGSPLSLECTVEGTSNPNLYWYRQAAGRGLQLLFYSVGIGQISSEVPQNLSASRPQDRQFILSSKKLLLSDSGFYLCAWNQLPGQGFITNEKLFFGSGTQLSVL.

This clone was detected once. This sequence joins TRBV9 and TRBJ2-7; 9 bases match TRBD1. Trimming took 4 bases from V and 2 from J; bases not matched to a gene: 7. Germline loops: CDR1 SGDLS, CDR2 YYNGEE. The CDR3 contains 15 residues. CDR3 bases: TGTGCCAGCAGCATGGGACAGGGTGAGGCCTACGAGCAGTACTTC. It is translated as CASSMGQGEAYEQYF.

Here the CDR3 DNA reads TGTGCCAGCAGTTTATTAGGTCGGGGGGGGGCTGGCTACACCTTC. It yields the protein CASSLLGRGGAGYTF. V gene TRBV27 combines with J gene TRBJ1-2; perhaps TRBD1 as D (6 bases). This CDR3 has 15 amino acids. CDR1 is MNHEY, CDR2 SMNVEV, per germline (reference sequence). V was shortened by 1 base and J by 7 bases, with 16 bases between the two germline ends.

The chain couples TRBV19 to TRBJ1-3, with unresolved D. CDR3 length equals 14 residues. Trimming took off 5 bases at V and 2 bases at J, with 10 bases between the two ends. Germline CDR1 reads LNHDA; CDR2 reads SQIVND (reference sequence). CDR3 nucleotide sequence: TGTGCCAGTAGTGGCACGGGAACTGGAAACACCATATATTTT. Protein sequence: CASSGTGTGNTIYF.

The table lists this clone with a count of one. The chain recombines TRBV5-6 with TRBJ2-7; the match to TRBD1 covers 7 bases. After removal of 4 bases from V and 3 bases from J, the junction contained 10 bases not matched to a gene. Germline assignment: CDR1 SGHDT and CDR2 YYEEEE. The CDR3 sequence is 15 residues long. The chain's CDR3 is CASSGTTGYFYEQYF. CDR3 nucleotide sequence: TGTGCCAGCAGCGGAACGACAGGGTATTTCTACGAGCAGTACTTC.

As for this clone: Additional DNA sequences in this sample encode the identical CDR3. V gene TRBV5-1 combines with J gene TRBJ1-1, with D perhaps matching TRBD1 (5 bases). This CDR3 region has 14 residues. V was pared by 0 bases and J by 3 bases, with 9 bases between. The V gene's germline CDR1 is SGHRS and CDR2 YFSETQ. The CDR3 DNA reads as TGCGCCAGCAGCTTGGCCGGGGGGTACACTGAAGCTTTCTTT. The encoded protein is CASSLAGGYTEAFF.

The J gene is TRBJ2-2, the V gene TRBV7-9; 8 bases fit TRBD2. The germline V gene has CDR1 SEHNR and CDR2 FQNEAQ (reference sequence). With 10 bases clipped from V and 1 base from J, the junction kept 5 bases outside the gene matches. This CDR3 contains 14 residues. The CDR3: CANGLAENTGELFF. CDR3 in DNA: TGTGCCAACGGACTAGCTGAGAACACCGGGGAGCTGTTTTTT.

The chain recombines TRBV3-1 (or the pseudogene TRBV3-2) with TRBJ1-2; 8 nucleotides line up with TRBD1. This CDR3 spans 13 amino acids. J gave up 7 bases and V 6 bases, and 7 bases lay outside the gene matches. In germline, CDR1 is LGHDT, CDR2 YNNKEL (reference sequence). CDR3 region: CASRPRGQGGYTF. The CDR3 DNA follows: TGTGCCAGCAGACCCAGGGGGCAGGGTGGCTACACCTTC.

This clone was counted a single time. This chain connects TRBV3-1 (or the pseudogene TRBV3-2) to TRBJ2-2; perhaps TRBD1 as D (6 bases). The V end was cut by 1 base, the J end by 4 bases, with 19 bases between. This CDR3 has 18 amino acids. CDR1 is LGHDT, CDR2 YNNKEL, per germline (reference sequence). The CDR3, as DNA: TGTGCCAGCAGCCAAGCTATTGGGGATCAGGGGCGCACCGGGGAGCTGTTTTTT. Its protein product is CASSQAIGDQGRTGELFF.

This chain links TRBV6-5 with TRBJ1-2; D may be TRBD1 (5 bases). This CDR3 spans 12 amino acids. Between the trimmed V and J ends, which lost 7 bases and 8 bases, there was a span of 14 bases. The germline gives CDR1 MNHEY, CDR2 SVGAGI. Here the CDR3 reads CASTRPGGGYTF. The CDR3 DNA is TGTGCCAGCACAAGACCCGGGGGGGGCTACACCTTC.

Here the CDR3 reads CASSQGGAGGRETQYF. For the CDR3, the DNA is TGTGCCAGCAGCCAAGGGGGAGCGGGGGGGCGAGAGACCCAGTACTTC. The J gene is TRBJ2-5, the V gene TRBV3-1 (or the pseudogene TRBV3-2); 10 nucleotides match TRBD2. Unmatched junction bases numbered 6, after V lost 1 base and J lost 4 bases. The CDR3 totals 16 residues. Germline CDR1 LGHDT, CDR2 YNNKEL (reference sequence).

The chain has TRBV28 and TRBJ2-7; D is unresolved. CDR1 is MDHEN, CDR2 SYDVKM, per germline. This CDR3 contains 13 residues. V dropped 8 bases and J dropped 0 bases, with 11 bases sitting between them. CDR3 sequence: CASAFASSYEQYF. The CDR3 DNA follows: TGTGCCAGCGCCTTTGCCAGCTCCTACGAGCAGTACTTC.

In DNA, the CDR3 is TGTGCCTGGAGTGTACTGGACACCTCTAACTATGGCTACACCTTC. It codes for CAWSVLDTSNYGYTF. This chain uses TRBV30 with TRBJ1-2, with a possible D match to TRBD1 (5 bases). Germline CDR1 and CDR2: GTSNPN and SVGIG (reference sequence). The ends were cut back, 0 bases at V and 0 bases at J, with 11 bases in the middle. The CDR3 consists of 15 residues.

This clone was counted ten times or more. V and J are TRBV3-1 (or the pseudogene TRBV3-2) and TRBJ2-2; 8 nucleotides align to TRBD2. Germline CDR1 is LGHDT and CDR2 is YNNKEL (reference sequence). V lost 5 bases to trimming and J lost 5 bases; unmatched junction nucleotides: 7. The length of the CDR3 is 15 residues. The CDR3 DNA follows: TGTGCCAGCAGCTCGCAGCGGGGGCAAACCGGGGAGCTGTTTTTT. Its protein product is CASSSQRGQTGELFF.

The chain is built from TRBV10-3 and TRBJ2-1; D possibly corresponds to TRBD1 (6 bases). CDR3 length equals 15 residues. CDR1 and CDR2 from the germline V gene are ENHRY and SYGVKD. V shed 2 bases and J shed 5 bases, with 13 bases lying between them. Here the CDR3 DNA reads TGTGCCATCAGTGAGGACAGGAAGGGTCACAATGAGCAGTTCTTC. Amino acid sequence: CAISEDRKGHNEQFF.

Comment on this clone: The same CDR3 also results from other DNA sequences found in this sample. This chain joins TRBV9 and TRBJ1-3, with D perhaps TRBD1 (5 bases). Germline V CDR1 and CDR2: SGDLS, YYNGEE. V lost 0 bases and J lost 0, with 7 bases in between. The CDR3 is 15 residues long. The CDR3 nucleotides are TGTGCCAGCAGCGTAGGGGGCGTCTCTGGAAACACCATATATTTT. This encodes CASSVGGVSGNTIYF.

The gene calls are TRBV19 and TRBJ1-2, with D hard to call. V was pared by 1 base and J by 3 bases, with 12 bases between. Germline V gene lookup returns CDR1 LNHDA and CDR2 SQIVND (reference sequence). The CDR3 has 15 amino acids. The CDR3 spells CASSIGFGFDYGYTF. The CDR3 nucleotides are TGTGCCAGTAGTATAGGGTTCGGGTTTGACTATGGCTACACCTTC.

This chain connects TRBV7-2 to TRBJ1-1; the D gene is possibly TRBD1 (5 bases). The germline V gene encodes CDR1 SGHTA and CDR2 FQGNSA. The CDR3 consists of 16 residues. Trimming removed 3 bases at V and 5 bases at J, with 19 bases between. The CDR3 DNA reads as TGTGCCAGCAGCTTTAGCGGTGGGGGAGGGCGGACTGAAGCTTTCTTT. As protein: CASSFSGGGGRTEAFF.

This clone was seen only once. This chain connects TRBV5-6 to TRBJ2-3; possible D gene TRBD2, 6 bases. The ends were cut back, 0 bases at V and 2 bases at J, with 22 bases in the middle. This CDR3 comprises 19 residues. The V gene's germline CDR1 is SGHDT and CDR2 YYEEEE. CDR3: CASSLGRATRWYDTDTQYF. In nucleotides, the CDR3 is TGTGCCAGCAGCTTGGGGAGGGCGACGCGATGGTACGACACAGATACGCAGTATTTT.

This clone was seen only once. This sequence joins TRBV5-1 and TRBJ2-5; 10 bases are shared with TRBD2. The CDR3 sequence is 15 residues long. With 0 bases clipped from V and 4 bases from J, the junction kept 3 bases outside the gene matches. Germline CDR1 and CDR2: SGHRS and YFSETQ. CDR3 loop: CASSLDSGGSETQYF. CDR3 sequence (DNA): TGCGCCAGCAGCTTGGATAGCGGGGGGTCAGAGACCCAGTACTTC.

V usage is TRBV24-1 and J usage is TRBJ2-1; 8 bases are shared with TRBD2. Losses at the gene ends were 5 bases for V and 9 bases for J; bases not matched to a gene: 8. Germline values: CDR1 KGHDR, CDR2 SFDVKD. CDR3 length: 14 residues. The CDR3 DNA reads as TGTGCCACCAGTGCCCCCGGGGGGGCCACTGAGCAGTTCTTC. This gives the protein CATSAPGGATEQFF.

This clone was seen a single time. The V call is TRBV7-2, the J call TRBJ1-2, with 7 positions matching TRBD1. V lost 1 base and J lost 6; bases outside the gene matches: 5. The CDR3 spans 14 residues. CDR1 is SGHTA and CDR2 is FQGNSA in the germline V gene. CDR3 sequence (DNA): TGTGCCAGCAGCTTAGAGGGGGCGGGGAATGGCTACACCTTC. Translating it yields CASSLEGAGNGYTF. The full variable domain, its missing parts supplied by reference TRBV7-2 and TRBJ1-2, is GAGVSQSPSNKVTEKGKDVELRCDPISGHTALYWYRQSLGQGLEFLIYFQGNSAPDKSGLPSDRFSAERTGGSVSTLTIQRTQQEDSAVYLCASSLEGAGNGYTFGSGTRLTVV.